A selection of T cell receptor beta chains follows, all from one sample in a study of a mutant IDH1 vaccine in newly diagnosed glioma. Assay: immunoSEQ multiplex PCR; the TCRdb copy retains only in-frame clones and omits some. The sample holds 110,000 or so clones, roughly nine tenths seen once. These TCRs' antigens remain unknown. The source was PBMCs, collected from a glioma patient whose treatment included an IDH1 peptide vaccine. The receptor source for this set is a woman in her 50s with glioma. Both conserved end residues are part of each CDR3. Each record gives: D gene, clone size, V gene, J gene, CDR3 DNA, CDR3 protein. The D gene is left open where the match is weak. Size is omitted from some rows. Given values are once, few, many or a class for expanded clones.

.	.	TRBV5-6	TRBJ2-7	TGTGCCGGCAGCTTGGCACGTATCTCCTACGAGCAGTACTTC	CAGSLARISYEQYF
.	once	TRBV9	TRBJ2-5	TGTGCCAGCAGCTTCCATGGACAGCAAGAGACCCAGTACTTC	CASSFHGQQETQYF
.	.	TRBV4-1	TRBJ2-4	TGCGCCAGCAGCCCGCGGGACAGCAAAAACATTCAGTACTTC	CASSPRDSKNIQYF
.	.	TRBV6-5	TRBJ2-7	TGTGCCAGCAGCAAACAGAGGGACACCTGGTACGAGCAGTACTTC	CASSKQRDTWYEQYF
.	.	TRBV5-1	TRBJ2-7	TGCGCCAGCAGCCAGGGACCGGCCTACGAGCAGTACTTC	CASSQGPAYEQYF
.	.	TRBV11-2	TRBJ2-7	TGTGCCAGCAGCTTCAGGGGATACGAGCAGTACTTC	CASSFRGYEQYF
.	few	TRBV6-5	TRBJ1-1	TGTGCCAGCAGAATACAAGCGAACACTGAAGCTTTCTTT	CASRIQANTEAFF
.	.	TRBV6-5	TRBJ2-5	TGTGCCAGCAGTGAGCCAGGGATTGAGACCCAGTACTTC	CASSEPGIETQYF
.	.	TRBV6-5	TRBJ2-1	TGTGCCAGCAGTTACGCAGGGAATCGGTTCTTC	CASSYAGNRFF
.	.	TRBV15	TRBJ2-7	TGTGCCACCAGCAGAAAAAGACAGGTTGCTCCCCTCTACGAGCAGTACTTC	CATSRKRQVAPLYEQYF
TRBD1	few	TRBV7-8	TRBJ1-2	TGTGCCAGCCAACCTACCCGGACAGGGATGATCTATGGCTACACCTTC	CASQPTRTGMIYGYTF
.	.	TRBV5-1	TRBJ2-7	TGCGCCAGCACCCGAGGGGGGCCCTACGAGCAGTACTTC	CASTRGGPYEQYF
.	once	TRBV27	TRBJ1-5	TGTGCCAGCAGTCCCGTGGGAGGCAATCAGCCCCAGCATTTT	CASSPVGGNQPQHF
.	.	TRBV11-2	TRBJ1-2	TGTGCCAGCAGCTTTCACAGGGCTGGCTACACCTTC	CASSFHRAGYTF
TRBD2	.	TRBV2	TRBJ2-3	TGTGCCAGCAGTTACTCGGGAGGGACCTTGGATACGCAGTATTTT	CASSYSGGTLDTQYF
.	.	TRBV6-6	TRBJ1-3	TGTGCCAGCAATCTCGCTCTGGGTTACGGAAACACCGTATATTTT	CASNLALGYGNTVYF
.	.	TRBV10-3	TRBJ2-3	TGTGCCATCAGTGAGTCGGGGGATACGCAGTATTTT	CAISESGDTQYF
.	.	TRBV5-4	TRBJ2-5	TGTGCCAGCAGCTTATCAGGGAGTACCCAAGAGACCCAGTACTTC	CASSLSGSTQETQYF
.	.	TRBV5-1	TRBJ2-3	TGCGCCAGCAGCTTGGCGCTGGGGCCAGATACGCAGTATTTT	CASSLALGPDTQYF
.	.	TRBV5-4	TRBJ2-3	TGTGCCAGCAGCTTCCGGGGAAGGACCACGGATACGCAGTATTTT	CASSFRGRTTDTQYF
TRBD2	.	TRBV6-1	TRBJ2-3	TGTGCCAGCAGGGCACTAGCGGGAGCGACAGATACGCAGTATTTT	CASRALAGATDTQYF
TRBD1	few	TRBV30	TRBJ2-7	TGTGCCTGGACTGACAGGGTTCGGGACTACGAGCAGTACTTC	CAWTDRVRDYEQYF
.	.	TRBV9	TRBJ1-5	TGTGCCAGCAGCGCAGGGTCCAATCAGCCCCGGCATTTT	CASSAGSNQPRHF
.	.	TRBV19	TRBJ1-1	TGTGCCAGTAGTGTTGACAGCCACACTGAAGCTTTCTTT	CASSVDSHTEAFF
.	.	TRBV27	TRBJ1-2	TGTGCCAGCAGTTTCTCAGGGGCTTTGTATGGCTACACCTTC	CASSFSGALYGYTF
TRBD1	.	TRBV28	TRBJ1-2	TGTGCCAGCACCTCCACAGGGGGAACCTATGGCTACACCTTC	CASTSTGGTYGYTF
TRBD1	.	TRBV28	TRBJ1-2	TGTGCCAGCAGCTCAGGGGGCACTAACTATGGCTACACCTTC	CASSSGGTNYGYTF